This record covers a single TCR beta chain. Other DNA sequences in this specimen translate into the identical CDR3. The data were taken from a study of shared clonotypes between healthy human individuals. Every immunoSEQ plate was one replicate of a subset's evenly spread DNA. Data came from immunoSEQ multiplex PCR; TCRdb stores just in-frame clones and leaves some out. Of fewer than 1.6 million clones detected, approximately 98.5% appear once; the ten largest clones hold approximately 0.4%. The CDR3 has 14 residues. Germline V CDR1 and CDR2: MNHEY, SVGAGI. Trimming cost V 2 bases and J 0 bases, with 6 bases left between them.

The material sequenced was naive CD4+ T cells sorted from blood. The subset denotes: CD45RA+ positively selected. J is TRBJ2-3 and V is TRBV6-5; D gene unclear. The clonotype comes from a man aged 25-45 years in good health. The CDR3 sequence is CASSYRTSTDTQYF. The CDR3, as DNA: TGTGCCAGCAGTTACCGAACGAGCACAGATACGCAGTATTTT.